Listed here is a single T cell receptor (beta chain). The source of the sample is a study of T cell changes during pregnancy in multiple sclerosis. Method: immunoSEQ multiplex PCR; TCRdb's copy keeps in-frame clones and lacks some. This table holds under 80,000 clones, approximately 90% found once. Germline loops: CDR1 SGHAT, CDR2 FQDESV (reference sequence). The germline V and J ends were trimmed by 3 bases and 1 base, with 12 bases remaining between them. The CDR3 loop spans 15 amino acids. The chain carries TRBV11-1 and TRBJ1-1, with a tentative D call TRBD1 (5 bases). The clonotype comes from a female donor with multiple sclerosis, enrolled in a pregnancy study. Source: CD4+ T cells from peripheral blood mononuclear cells, taken in the second trimester of pregnancy. The CDR3 DNA reads TGTGCCAGCAGCTTTACGGGACTCACGAACACTGAAGCTTTCTTT. Amino acids: CASSFTGLTNTEAFF.